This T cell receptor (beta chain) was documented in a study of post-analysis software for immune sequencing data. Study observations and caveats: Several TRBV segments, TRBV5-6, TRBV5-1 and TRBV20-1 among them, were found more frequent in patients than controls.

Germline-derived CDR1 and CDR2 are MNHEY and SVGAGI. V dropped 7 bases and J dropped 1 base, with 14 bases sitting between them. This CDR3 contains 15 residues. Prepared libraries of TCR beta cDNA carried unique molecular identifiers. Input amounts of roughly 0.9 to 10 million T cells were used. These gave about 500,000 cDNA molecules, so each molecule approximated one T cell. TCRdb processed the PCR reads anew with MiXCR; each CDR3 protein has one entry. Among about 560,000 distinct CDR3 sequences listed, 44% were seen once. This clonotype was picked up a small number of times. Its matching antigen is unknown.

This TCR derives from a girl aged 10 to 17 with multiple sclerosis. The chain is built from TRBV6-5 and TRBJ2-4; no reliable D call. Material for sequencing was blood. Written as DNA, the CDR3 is TGTGCCAGCAAGGCAGGTCTTCTTGCCAAAAACATTCAGTACTTC. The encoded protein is CASKAGLLAKNIQYF.